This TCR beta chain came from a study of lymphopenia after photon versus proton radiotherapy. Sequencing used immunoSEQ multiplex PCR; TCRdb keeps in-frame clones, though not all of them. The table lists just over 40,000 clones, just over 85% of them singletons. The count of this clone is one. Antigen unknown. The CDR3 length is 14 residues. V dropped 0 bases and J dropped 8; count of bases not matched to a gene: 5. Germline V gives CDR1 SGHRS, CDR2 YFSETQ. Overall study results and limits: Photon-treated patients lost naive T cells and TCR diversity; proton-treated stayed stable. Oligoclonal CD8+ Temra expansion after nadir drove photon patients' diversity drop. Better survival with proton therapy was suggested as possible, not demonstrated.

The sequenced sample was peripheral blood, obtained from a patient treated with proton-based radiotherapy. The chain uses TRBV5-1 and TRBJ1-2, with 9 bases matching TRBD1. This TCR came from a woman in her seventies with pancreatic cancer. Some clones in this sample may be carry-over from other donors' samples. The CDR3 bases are TGCGCCAGCAGCTTGGCCGGGACAGGGATAGGCTACACCTTC. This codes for CASSLAGTGIGYTF.